These 15 T cell receptor beta chains share one sample of origin, sequenced in a study of T cells in Graves' hyperthyroidism and ophthalmopathy. RNA transcripts yielded amplified TCR beta CDR3 regions. Carried out on the TCR CDR3, a first-round RT-PCR used the HTBI primer set. TCRdb re-derived calls from the multiplex PCR reads in MiXCR, one entry per CDR3 protein. Counted here are about 610,000 distinct CDR3 sequences, around 15% occurring once; the ten biggest clones make up about 4.5%. The material sequenced was blood. The receptors were sampled from a woman in her 40s with Graves' ophthalmopathy.

This clonotype appeared many times. The chain has TRBV28 and TRBJ1-5; the match to TRBD1 covers 7 bases. With 5 bases clipped from V and 4 bases from J, the junction kept 11 bases outside the gene matches. CDR1 MDHEN and CDR2 SYDVKM come from the germline V gene. The CDR3 runs to 16 residues. The CDR3 bases are TGTGCCAGCAGTGTTTTGGATTCCAGGGGGAATCAGCCCCAGCATTTT. Translated, it gives CASSVLDSRGNQPQHF.

This clonotype was found many times. The chain carries TRBV6-5 and TRBJ2-6, with 9 bases that match TRBD1. CDR1 and CDR2 (germline): MNHEY, SVGAGI. The junction had 3 bases not matched to a gene; V was cut back by 4 bases and J by 2 bases. The CDR3 consists of 16 residues. Here the CDR3 DNA reads TGTGCCAGCAGTTCCCGGACAGGGGCTGGGGCCAACGTCCTGACTTTC. Its translation is CASSSRTGAGANVLTF.

The V and J genes are TRBV19 and TRBJ1-5; D is uncertain. Trimming stripped 5 bases from V and 1 base from J, with 15 bases between. Per germline, CDR1 LNHDA and CDR2 SQIVND (reference sequence). This CDR3 is built from 16 residues. CDR3 sequence (DNA): TGTGCCAGTAGTCCCACAACCCCGGGCAGCAATCAGCCCCAGCATTTT. Translated, it gives CASSPTTPGSNQPQHF.

This clonotype showed up many times. The rearrangement links TRBV7-2 to TRBJ1-2, with D hard to call. CDR1 SGHTA and CDR2 FQGNSA come from the germline V gene. The CDR3 has 14 residues. Trimming left V 1 base short and J 4 bases short, with 10 bases between. CDR3 DNA: TGTGCCAGCAGCTTAGGAGGGAGCAGCTATGGCTACACCTTC. Amino acids: CASSLGGSSYGYTF.

The J gene is TRBJ2-7, the V gene TRBV12-3 or TRBV12-4, with 7 nucleotides matching TRBD2. V lost 7 bases to trimming and J lost 5 bases; unmatched junction nucleotides: 5. The CDR3 is 12 amino acids. The CDR3 loop is CASKASGHEQYF. CDR3 nucleotides: TGTGCCAGCAAAGCTAGCGGCCACGAGCAGTACTTC.

This clonotype was observed at least ten times. The rearrangement uses TRBV19 and TRBJ2-2; no firm D call. The ends were cut back, 0 bases at V and 2 bases at J, with 13 bases in the middle. CDR1 is LNHDA, CDR2 SQIVND, per germline (reference sequence). The CDR3 spans 17 residues. Here the CDR3 reads CASSIDPDVINTGELFF. CDR3 DNA: TGTGCCAGTAGTATAGATCCCGACGTTATAAACACCGGGGAGCTGTTTTTT. The full variable domain, in which reference TRBV19 and TRBJ2-2 provide the parts outside the CDR3, is DGGITQSPKYLFRKEGQNVTLSCEQNLNHDAMYWYRQDPGQGLRLIYYSQIVNDFQKGDIAEGYSVSREKKESFPLTVTSAQKNPTAFYLCASSIDPDVINTGELFFGEGSRLTVL.

The chain recombines TRBV4-1 with TRBJ2-7, with D hard to call. V lost 4 bases and J 1 base, leaving 11 bases between the germline ends. This CDR3 is 14 amino acids long. CDR1 and CDR2 from the germline V gene are MGHRA and YSYEKL. CDR3 DNA sequence: TGCGCCAGCAGCCCCCTCGACATTTCCTACGAGCAGTACTTC. It encodes CASSPLDISYEQYF.

The genes are TRBV6-2 or TRBV6-3 and TRBJ2-2; 10 bases fit TRBD2. Germline values: CDR1 MNHEY, CDR2 SVGEGT. Unmatched junction bases numbered 17, after V lost 3 bases and J lost 4 bases. The CDR3 spans 20 residues. As DNA, the CDR3 is TGTGCCAGCAGTTATATACGGACGCTAGCGGGAGTGATGGGCACCGGGGAGCTGTTTTTT. Protein product: CASSYIRTLAGVMGTGELFF.

This clonotype was seen repeatedly, ten times or more. The V call is TRBV14, the J call TRBJ2-5; the D call may be TRBD1 or TRBD2 (5 bases each). Deletions cut 3 bases from V and 0 bases from J, with 14 bases between. In germline, CDR1 is SGHDN, CDR2 FVKESK. This CDR3 has 16 residues. The CDR3 DNA sequence: TGTGCCAGCAGCCATCGGGGCACAGCTTACCAAGAGACCCAGTACTTC. As protein: CASSHRGTAYQETQYF.

This clonotype has at least ten counts. The chain joins TRBV9 to TRBJ1-3; no firm D call. With 0 bases removed from V and 0 bases from J, the gap between germline ends came to 10 bases. CDR3 length: 16 residues. Germline loops: CDR1 SGDLS, CDR2 YYNGEE. In DNA form, the CDR3 reads TGTGCCAGCAGCGTAGAGAACAGAGCCTCTGGAAACACCATATATTTT. Protein sequence: CASSVENRASGNTIYF.

The chain is built from TRBV19 and TRBJ2-7; the match to TRBD2 covers 7 bases. This CDR3 has 13 amino acids. After removal of 8 bases from V and 2 bases from J, the junction contained 6 bases not matched to a gene. From germline, CDR1 is LNHDA and CDR2 SQIVND (reference sequence). The CDR3 sequence is CASGGRDPYEQYF. The CDR3 coding sequence is TGTGCCAGTGGGGGGAGGGACCCCTACGAGCAGTACTTC.

The chain is built from TRBV11-2 and TRBJ2-7, with a weak D call TRBD1 (6 bases). V dropped 2 bases and J dropped 3 bases, with 11 bases sitting between them. The germline V gene encodes CDR1 SGHAT and CDR2 FQNNGV. This CDR3 has 14 amino acids. The CDR3 here is CASSLIGTNYEQYF. CDR3 sequence (DNA): TGTGCCAGCAGCTTAATAGGGACAAACTACGAGCAGTACTTC.

The rearrangement joins TRBV3-1 to TRBJ2-7; D gene ambiguous. Deletions cut 3 bases from V and 8 bases from J, with 17 bases between. Germline V gene lookup returns CDR1 LGHDT and CDR2 YNNKEL (reference sequence). This CDR3 spans 14 amino acids. The CDR3 protein is CASSHTSAHSQQYF. The CDR3, as DNA: TGTGCCAGCAGCCACACCAGCGCCCACTCTCAGCAGTACTTC.

This clonotype was seen at least ten times. The chain is built from TRBV5-1 and TRBJ2-7, with 14 bases matching TRBD2. Unmatched junction bases numbered 2, after V lost 0 bases and J lost 6 bases. The CDR3 is 15 residues long. Germline CDR1 is SGHRS and CDR2 is YFSETQ. CDR3: CASSLEGLAGGEQYF. CDR3 DNA: TGCGCCAGCAGCTTGGAAGGACTAGCGGGGGGCGAGCAGTACTTC.

This clonotype appeared a single time. The rearrangement links TRBV3-1 to TRBJ2-7; the D is unclear. Germline V gene sequence: CDR1 LGHDT, CDR2 YNNKEL (reference sequence). V lost 1 base and J 1 base, leaving 11 bases between the germline ends. There are 15 residues in the CDR3. The CDR3 region has the DNA TGTGCCAGCAGCCAAGGCAGGATCAGATCCTACGAGCAGTACTTC. This encodes CASSQGRIRSYEQYF.